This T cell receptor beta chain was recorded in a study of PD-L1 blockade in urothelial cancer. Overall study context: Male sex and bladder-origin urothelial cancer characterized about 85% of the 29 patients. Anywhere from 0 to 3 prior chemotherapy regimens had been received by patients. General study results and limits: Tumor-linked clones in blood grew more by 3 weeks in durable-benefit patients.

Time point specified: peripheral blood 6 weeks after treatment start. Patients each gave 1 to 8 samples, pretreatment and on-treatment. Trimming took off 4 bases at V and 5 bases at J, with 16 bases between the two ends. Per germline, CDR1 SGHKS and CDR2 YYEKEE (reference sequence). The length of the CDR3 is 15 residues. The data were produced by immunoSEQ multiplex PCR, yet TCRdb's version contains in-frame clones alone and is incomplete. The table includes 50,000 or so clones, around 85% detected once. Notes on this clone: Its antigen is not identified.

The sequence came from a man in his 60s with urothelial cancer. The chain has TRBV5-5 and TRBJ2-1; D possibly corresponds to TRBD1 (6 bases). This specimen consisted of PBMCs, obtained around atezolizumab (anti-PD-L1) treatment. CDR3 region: CASSLPATGHNEQFF. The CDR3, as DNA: TGTGCCAGCAGCCTGCCGGCGACAGGACACAATGAGCAGTTCTTC.